This T cell receptor (beta chain) was recorded in a study of cytomegalovirus exposure and HLA in healthy donors. A multiplex PCR was run with 60 Vbeta primers and 13 Jbeta primers. Clones were sequenced by immunoSEQ multiplex PCR, and TCRdb holds only the in-frame ones, with some missing. The sample lists tens of thousands of clones; 62% were seen once. Notes on the study in general: Upon later analysis, TCR association rates were observed to vary by HLA locus, being highest for DRB1 and lowest for HLA-C. Earlier analysis yielded a pattern in which most TCR beta V segments were productive about 90% or about 30% of the time. As a later analysis showed, several of the most significant clusters appeared to be linked to common viral pathogens.

V gave up 8 bases and J gave up 1 base, with 17 bases separating them. Germline V gene data show CDR1 as MNHEY and CDR2 as SMNVEV (reference sequence). CDR3 length: 15 residues. On this clone itself: What it recognizes is unknown.

The chain carries TRBV27 and TRBJ1-1, with D possibly matching TRBD1 (5 bases). The sequencing sample was made of PBMCs. This clonotype originated in a male donor in good health and CMV-seropositive. The CDR3 spells CASQGGGAGNTEAFF. CDR3 DNA sequence: TGTGCCAGCCAGGGTGGAGGGGCAGGGAACACTGAAGCTTTCTTT.